A selection of T cell receptor beta chains follows, all from one sample in a study of shared clonotypes between healthy human individuals. The table came from immunoSEQ multiplex PCR; TCRdb's copy has only in-frame clones and leaves some out. In the table there are 2 million to 2.5 million clones, 95% of which are singletons. Sequences were obtained from naive CD4+ T cells sorted from blood. These receptors originate from a man aged 18-30 years in good health. The CDR3 runs from the conserved cysteine through the conserved F or W. Fields, in order: D gene, V gene, J gene, CDR3 DNA, CDR3 protein. The D gene is left open where the match is weak.

D: NA
V: TRBV6-1
J: TRBJ2-7
DNA: TGTGCCAGCAGTGAAGCTGAACAGGGATACGAGCAGTACTTC
CDR3: CASSEAEQGYEQYF

D: NA
V: TRBV10-2
J: TRBJ2-4
DNA: TGCGCCAGCTGGGGTTCTGGAAACATTCAGTACTTC
CDR3: CASWGSGNIQYF

D: NA
V: TRBV5-8
J: TRBJ1-1
DNA: TGTGCCAGCAGCTTGGTGGGGGCACGGAACACTGAAGCTTTCTTT
CDR3: CASSLVGARNTEAFF

D: TRBD1
V: TRBV7-9
J: TRBJ2-1
DNA: TGTGCCAGCAGCTTAGACAGGGGATCCTACAATGAGCAGTTCTTC
CDR3: CASSLDRGSYNEQFF

D: NA
V: TRBV20-1
J: TRBJ2-5
DNA: TGCAGTGCTAGATGGGAGACCCAGTACTTC
CDR3: CSARWETQYF

D: TRBD2
V: TRBV30
J: TRBJ2-3
DNA: TGTGCCTGGAGTAGTAACCCGTTGACTAGCCTGCTCACAGATACGCAGTATTTT
CDR3: CAWSSNPLTSLLTDTQYF

D: NA
V: TRBV30
J: TRBJ2-7
DNA: TGTGCCTGGAGTGGTCCCTCGCCCGAGCAGTACTTC
CDR3: CAWSGPSPEQYF

D: TRBD2
V: TRBV18
J: TRBJ2-5
DNA: TGTGCCAGCTCACAGGGACTAGCGGGAGGAGAGACCCAGTACTTC
CDR3: CASSQGLAGGETQYF

D: NA
V: TRBV2
J: TRBJ2-2
DNA: TGTGCCAGCACGAGGAGAGAAAGCACCGGGGAGCTGTTTTTT
CDR3: CASTRRESTGELFF

D: NA
V: TRBV4-1
J: TRBJ2-2
DNA: TGCGCCAGCAGCCAAGTCCGTGGGGTCACCGGGGAGCTGTTTTTT
CDR3: CASSQVRGVTGELFF

D: TRBD2
V: TRBV7-9
J: TRBJ2-2
DNA: TGTGCCAGCAGCTCCTCGACTAGCGGGAGAAAGAACACCGGGGAGCTGTTTTTT
CDR3: CASSSSTSGRKNTGELFF

D: NA
V: TRBV14
J: TRBJ1-5
DNA: TGTGCCAGCAGCCAAGGGGCGGGTCAGCCCCAGCATTTT
CDR3: CASSQGAGQPQHF